This TCR beta chain was identified in a study of blood T cell repertoires in COVID-19. About the study: Whether acute or convalescent, the COVID-19 samples came from the United States, Italy and Spain.

The CDR3 has 12 residues. Trimming cost V 8 bases and J 0 bases, with 8 bases left between them. Germline CDR1 is MNHEY and CDR2 is SVGAGI. Original handling: By means of reference gene primer amplification, nucleated cell counts were estimated. Only in-frame clones appear in the TCRdb table, and some are missing; sequencing was by immunoSEQ multiplex PCR. V and J calls and clone size are given by that table; D and trimming were obtained from the DNA. The sample has some 110,000 clones; approximately 78% are singletons. The receptor was isolated from an elderly woman with acute or convalescent COVID-19. The sequenced material came from peripheral blood. The chain employs TRBV6-5 and TRBJ2-7, with a tentative D call TRBD1 (5 bases). The CDR3 loop is CASHRSSYEQYF. CDR3 coding DNA: TGTGCCAGCCACAGGAGCTCCTACGAGCAGTACTTC.